This is a list of T cell receptor beta chains from one sample in a study of Tregs in tolerant kidney transplant recipients. Sequencing was performed with immunoSEQ multiplex PCR; in TCRdb, only in-frame clones are kept and a portion is missing. The sample holds approximately 99,000 clones, around 90% seen once. This material consisted of CD4+ T cells from blood, taken before the transplant. The source is a human donor who received a combined kidney and bone marrow transplant. Both conserved end residues are part of each CDR3. A D gene is named only where the DNA matches it firmly. The size field is filled for only some rows; it gives once, few, many or a size class.

TRBV18	TRBJ2-5	TRBD2	.	CASSDGTSIETQYF	TGTGCCAGCTCGGACGGGACTAGTATCGAGACCCAGTACTTC
TRBV5-6	TRBJ2-7	.	.	CASSPRGALHSYEQYF	TGTGCCAGCAGCCCACGTGGGGCCCTCCACTCCTACGAGCAGTACTTC
TRBV11-2	TRBJ1-1	.	.	CASSPRTEHTEAFF	TGTGCCAGCAGCCCCCGGACAGAACACACTGAAGCTTTCTTT
TRBV28	TRBJ2-7	.	.	CASSRMDSSYEQYF	TGTGCCAGCAGTCGAATGGACAGTTCCTACGAGCAGTACTTC
TRBV9	TRBJ2-1	.	.	CASSVGRGSYNEQFF	TGTGCCAGCAGCGTAGGCAGGGGTTCCTACAATGAGCAGTTCTTC
TRBV9	TRBJ2-3	.	.	CASSVDLALSTDTQYF	TGTGCCAGCAGCGTAGATCTAGCCCTTAGCACAGATACGCAGTATTTT
TRBV25-1	TRBJ1-4	TRBD1	once	CASSEGGTGEKLFF	TGTGCCAGCAGTGAAGGGGGGACAGGAGAAAAACTGTTTTTT
TRBV11-2	TRBJ2-7	.	.	CASSPTGGSGRNEQYF	TGTGCCAGCAGCCCAACAGGGGGTAGCGGGAGAAACGAGCAGTACTTC
TRBV10-3	TRBJ2-1	TRBD2	.	CAISGGNLAEQFF	TGTGCCATCAGTGGGGGGAATCTAGCGGAACAGTTCTTC
TRBV11-2	TRBJ2-5	.	once	CASSLVSVYQTQYF	TGTGCCAGCAGCTTAGTCTCGGTCTATCAGACCCAGTACTTC
TRBV9	TRBJ2-1	TRBD2	.	CASSSGLARTYNEQFF	TGTGCCAGCAGCTCCGGACTAGCGCGGACGTACAATGAGCAGTTCTTC
TRBV2	TRBJ2-3	TRBD2	.	CASRVGLAGGTDTQYF	TGTGCCAGCAGAGTTGGACTAGCGGGAGGCACAGATACGCAGTATTTT
TRBV9	TRBJ1-1	.	few	CASSVAQKNTEAFF	TGTGCCAGCAGCGTAGCCCAAAAGAACACTGAAGCTTTCTTT
TRBV7-9	TRBJ2-5	TRBD1	.	CASTRQGAQETQYF	TGTGCCAGCACCAGGCAGGGGGCACAAGAGACCCAGTACTTC
TRBV6-5	TRBJ2-1	TRBD2	.	CASLGSGESYNEQFF	TGTGCCAGCCTGGGTAGCGGGGAATCCTACAATGAGCAGTTCTTC
TRBV5-1	TRBJ1-5	.	.	CASSLGQDNQPQHF	TGCGCCAGCAGCTTGGGACAGGACAATCAGCCCCAGCATTTT
TRBV28	TRBJ2-5	.	.	CASSWGGHYQETQYF	TGTGCCAGCAGTTGGGGGGGACACTACCAAGAGACCCAGTACTTC
TRBV14	TRBJ2-1	TRBD1	.	CASSPYRGAYNEQFF	TGTGCCAGCAGCCCTTACAGGGGCGCCTACAATGAGCAGTTCTTC
TRBV29-1	TRBJ2-1	TRBD2	.	CSVVPGTSGGAYNEQFF	TGCAGCGTTGTCCCCGGGACTAGCGGGGGGGCATACAATGAGCAGTTCTTC
TRBV7-2	TRBJ2-1	.	.	CASSSSAGYNEQFF	TGTGCCAGCAGCTCCTCAGCGGGTTACAATGAGCAGTTCTTC
TRBV7-8	TRBJ1-4	.	.	CASSLSSLTNNEKLFF	TGTGCCAGCAGCTTATCTAGTCTGACGAATAATGAAAAACTGTTTTTT
TRBV5-4	TRBJ2-1	TRBD2	.	CASSLAAGGAYNEQFF	TGTGCCAGCAGCTTGGCCGCGGGAGGAGCCTACAATGAGCAGTTCTTC
TRBV30	TRBJ1-3	.	once	CAWRAGTSSGNTIYF	TGTGCCTGGAGGGCGGGGACGAGCTCTGGAAACACCATATATTTT
TRBV28	TRBJ2-7	TRBD1	few	CASSPWGTGSYEQYF	TGTGCCAGCAGTCCTTGGGGGACAGGGTCCTACGAGCAGTACTTC
TRBV10-3	TRBJ1-2	.	.	CAISDLGAGYGYTF	TGTGCCATCAGTGATTTGGGGGCAGGGTATGGCTACACCTTC
TRBV10-1	TRBJ2-1	TRBD2	.	CASSESRGGNEQFF	TGCGCCAGCAGTGAGTCACGGGGGGGCAATGAGCAGTTCTTC
TRBV2	TRBJ2-3	TRBD2	.	CASRLAGGSTDTQYF	TGTGCCAGCAGACTAGCGGGGGGGAGCACAGATACGCAGTATTTT
TRBV28	TRBJ2-7	TRBD2	once	CASSSSGTSSYEQYF	TGTGCCAGCAGTTCTAGCGGGACCAGCTCCTACGAGCAGTACTTC
TRBV6-6	TRBJ1-6	.	.	CASTTKTVYNSPLHF	TGTGCCAGCACCACCAAGACAGTCTATAATTCACCCCTCCACTTT
TRBV4-2	TRBJ2-1	TRBD1	.	CASSPTTQVDRAGNEQFF	TGTGCCAGCAGCCCTACCACCCAAGTGGACAGGGCGGGCAATGAGCAGTTCTTC
TRBV5-4	TRBJ1-3	TRBD1	.	CASSVGQPSGNTIYF	TGTGCCAGCAGCGTGGGACAGCCCTCTGGAAACACCATATATTTT
TRBV7-9	TRBJ2-3	TRBD1	.	CASSQRTGVTDTQYF	TGTGCCAGCAGTCAGAGGACAGGGGTCACAGATACGCAGTATTTT
TRBV28	TRBJ2-3	TRBD1	.	CASSEYRGLTDTQYF	TGTGCCAGCAGTGAATACAGGGGGCTGACAGATACGCAGTATTTT
TRBV13	TRBJ2-3	TRBD2	.	CASSLAGSGGTDTQYF	TGTGCCAGCAGCCTCGCTGGGAGCGGGGGCACAGATACGCAGTATTTT
TRBV27	TRBJ2-7	.	.	CASSRNYEQYF	TGTGCCAGCAGCCGCAACTACGAGCAGTACTTC
TRBV10-3	TRBJ2-1	.	.	CAISEVQLSSYNEQFF	TGTGCCATCAGTGAGGTTCAACTAAGCTCCTACAATGAGCAGTTCTTC
TRBV29-1	TRBJ2-3	.	.	CSVERDYTDTQYF	TGCAGCGTTGAGAGGGATTACACAGATACGCAGTATTTT
TRBV19	TRBJ1-4	.	.	CASREVFGEKLFF	TGTGCCAGCCGAGAAGTCTTCGGTGAAAAACTGTTTTTT
TRBV6-6	TRBJ1-5	.	.	CASSYPGQPQHF	TGTGCCAGCAGTTACCCCGGTCAGCCCCAGCATTTT
TRBV27	TRBJ1-5	.	once	CASSSRPPYSNQPQHF	TGTGCCAGCAGTTCCAGGCCCCCTTATAGCAATCAGCCCCAGCATTTT
TRBV27	TRBJ2-7	.	.	CASSTGHHYEQYF	TGTGCCAGCAGCACTGGACACCACTACGAGCAGTACTTC
TRBV6-6	TRBJ1-5	TRBD1	.	CASSTTGGNQPQHF	TGTGCCAGCAGTACTACAGGGGGCAATCAGCCCCAGCATTTT
TRBV5-6	TRBJ1-2	.	.	CASSFRGMDGYTF	TGTGCCAGCAGCTTTCGGGGGATGGATGGCTACACCTTC
TRBV2	TRBJ1-1	.	.	CASALPGKTEAFF	TGTGCCAGCGCCCTCCCGGGAAAAACTGAAGCTTTCTTT
TRBV7-2	TRBJ2-6	.	.	CASKTGLRATGANVLTF	TGTGCCAGCAAGACGGGACTCCGGGCGACCGGGGCCAACGTCCTGACTTTC
TRBV5-1	TRBJ2-1	.	.	CASSFGLLFSSYNEQFF	TGCGCCAGCAGCTTCGGACTCTTATTTAGCTCCTACAATGAGCAGTTCTTC